The rows below give T cell receptor beta chains drawn from one sample of a study of T cells in Graves' hyperthyroidism and ophthalmopathy. MiXCR, applied by TCRdb to the multiplex PCR reads, yields one record per CDR3 protein. This table holds some 600,000 distinct CDR3 sequences, around 13% found once. The sample consisted of blood. The source of these receptors is a woman between 25 and 40 years old with Graves' hyperthyroidism that later progressed to Graves' ophthalmopathy. CDR3s include the opening cysteine and the closing phenylalanine or tryptophan. Fields, in order: V gene, clone size, D gene, J gene, CDR3 DNA, CDR3 protein. The D gene is left open where the match is weak. Clone size is given for some rows only: seen once, a few or many times, or a class if the clone is expanded.

>TRBV28|few|-|TRBJ1-6
TGTGCCAGCAGTTTTACCCAAATTTCACCCCTCCACTTT
CASSFTQISPLHF
>TRBV6-2/TRBV6-3|few|-|TRBJ1-5
TGTGCCAGCAGCGCCACCGCCGGGGTAAGGGGGGTTCAGCCCCAGCATTTT
CASSATAGVRGVQPQHF
>TRBV11-2|many|-|TRBJ1-2
TGTGCCAGTGGACAGTCTAATGGCTACACCTTC
CASGQSNGYTF
>TRBV5-1|-|-|TRBJ2-5
TGCGCCAGCAGCTTTAGGACCGTAACCCTCCGAGAGACCCAGTACTTC
CASSFRTVTLRETQYF
>TRBV12-3/TRBV12-4|many|-|TRBJ1-4
TGTGCCAGCACCTTTGGGATCCGGGGGCCGGGTGAAAAACTGTTTTTT
CASTFGIRGPGEKLFF
>TRBV11-2|once|-|TRBJ2-7
TGTGCCAGCAGCTTAGATCTTGGTTTGGGGGGACAGTTCGAGCAGTACTTC
CASSLDLGLGGQFEQYF
>TRBV2|-|TRBD1|TRBJ1-6
TGTGCCAGCAGCTTCCGGACAGGTCTTTGGGCACCCCTCCACTTT
CASSFRTGLWAPLHF
>TRBV6-1|-|TRBD1|TRBJ2-2
TGTGCCAGCGGTAAGCAAGACAGGGGGTATGACACCGGGGAGCTGTTTTTT
CASGKQDRGYDTGELFF
>TRBV7-9|-|TRBD2|TRBJ2-7
TGTGCCAGCAGCTTAGCGGGGACTAGCGGGAGTGAAGGCGAGCAGTACTTC
CASSLAGTSGSEGEQYF
>TRBV20-1|few|-|TRBJ2-4
TGCAGTGCCATATTAGTGGGAGAGGAGAAAAACATTCAGTACTTC
CSAILVGEEKNIQYF
>TRBV27|many|-|TRBJ1-1
TGTGCCAGCAGCCCTGGGATACCTGAAGCTTTCTTT
CASSPGIPEAFF
>TRBV9|few|-|TRBJ2-7
TGTGCCAGCAGCGTGGAATCGAGCTCCTACGAGCAGTACTTC
CASSVESSSYEQYF
>TRBV12-3/TRBV12-4|-|TRBD2|TRBJ2-5
TGTGCCAGCAGTTTAGGGCCTAGCGGCGAAGAGACCCAGTACTTC
CASSLGPSGEETQYF
>TRBV28|many|TRBD2|TRBJ2-2
TGTGCCAGCAGTCCCGGAATAGCGGGAGTTCGCGGGAACACCGGGGAGCTGTTTTTT
CASSPGIAGVRGNTGELFF
>TRBV11-2|many|TRBD1|TRBJ1-2
TGTGCCAGCAGCACGGGACAGGGTGGATATGGCTACACCTTC
CASSTGQGGYGYTF
>TRBV3-1|-|-|TRBJ1-5
TGTGCCAGCAGCCACGGGCGTGGGGGGCTGGGTCAGCCCCAGCATTTT
CASSHGRGGLGQPQHF
>TRBV28|many|-|TRBJ1-5
TGTGCCAGCGCTTCCGCGGTACAGCCCCAGCATTTT
CASASAVQPQHF
>TRBV27|many|TRBD1|TRBJ2-6
TGTGCCAGCAGTTTCATACCCAAGACAGGGGTTGGGGCCAACGTCCTGACTTTC
CASSFIPKTGVGANVLTF
>TRBV19|-|-|TRBJ1-1
TGTGCCAGTAGTAGCGACCGGGACAAGGGGCCGGGGACTGAAGCTTTCTTT
CASSSDRDKGPGTEAFF
>TRBV6-1|-|-|TRBJ1-5
TGTGCCAGCAGTGAAGCGGGAACACAGGGCTGGCCCCAGCATTTT
CASSEAGTQGWPQHF
>TRBV12-3/TRBV12-4|many|-|TRBJ1-4
TGTGCCAGCAGTTTCGGGACGCCAAAGGAAAAACTGTTTTTT
CASSFGTPKEKLFF
>TRBV7-6|-|-|TRBJ2-6
TGTGCCAGCAGCCAGGAGGCCAACGTCCTGACTTTC
CASSQEANVLTF
>TRBV12-3/TRBV12-4|many|-|TRBJ1-1
TGTGCCAGCAGTTATTTGAGGGGGGTGAACACTGAAGCTTTCTTT
CASSYLRGVNTEAFF
>TRBV9|few|TRBD2|TRBJ2-3
TGTGCCAGCAGCGCTCCTAGCGGGAGTGGCACAGATACGCAGTATTTT
CASSAPSGSGTDTQYF
>TRBV4-1|-|TRBD2|TRBJ2-1
TGCGCCAGCAGCCCCCTGGGGGGGACTAGCGGCGGTGAGCAGTTCTTC
CASSPLGGTSGGEQFF
>TRBV20-1|many|-|TRBJ1-1
TGCAGTGCTAGTAGAGGGGAGAACACTGAAGCTTTCTTT
CSASRGENTEAFF
>TRBV5-1|many|TRBD2|TRBJ2-2
TGCGCCAGCAGCTTAGCCGGGACTAGCGATAACACCGGGGAGCTGTTTTTT
CASSLAGTSDNTGELFF
>TRBV6-5|many|TRBD1|TRBJ2-1
TGTGCCAGCAGTTACAGGGACAGGGGTCGAGATGAGCAGTTCTTC
CASSYRDRGRDEQFF
>TRBV29-1|many|-|TRBJ2-1
TGCAGCGTTGAAGATGGGGGTCGTGGAGGGGGTACTTACAATGAGCAGTTCTTC
CSVEDGGRGGGTYNEQFF
>TRBV28|many|TRBD1|TRBJ2-5
TGTGCCAGCAGTTTCGGGACAGGGCTCCGACAAGAGACCCAGTACTTC
CASSFGTGLRQETQYF
>TRBV6-5|many|-|TRBJ1-1
TGTGCCAGCAGTTACGGGGTAGGGGGCACTGAAGCTTTCTTT
CASSYGVGGTEAFF
>TRBV5-1|many|TRBD1|TRBJ2-7
TGCGCCAGCAGCCTCGGACAGGGGTGGGACGAGCAGTACTTC
CASSLGQGWDEQYF
>TRBV7-9|few|-|TRBJ2-3
TGTGCCAGCAGCCATTCGGACGGTGGCTTTACAGATACGCAGTATTTT
CASSHSDGGFTDTQYF
>TRBV28|many|-|TRBJ1-6
TGTGCCAGCAGCCTCCCCGGGACGGAGAATTCACCCCTCCACTTT
CASSLPGTENSPLHF
>TRBV20-1|once|-|TRBJ2-1
TGCAGTGTTCCCCGCCAGCGGGTCAGCTCCTACAATGAGCAGTTCTTC
CSVPRQRVSSYNEQFF
>TRBV12-3/TRBV12-4|many|TRBD1|TRBJ2-7
TGTGCCAGCAGTTTGGGACAGAACTACGAGCAGTACTTC
CASSLGQNYEQYF
>TRBV9|few|TRBD1|TRBJ1-4
TGTGCCAGCAGCGTAGGTCAGGGGGATGAAAAACTGTTTTTT
CASSVGQGDEKLFF
>TRBV7-9|many|TRBD2|TRBJ2-3
TGTGCCAGCAGCCCTCGACTAGCAGCTTACACAGATACGCAGTATTTT
CASSPRLAAYTDTQYF
>TRBV19|-|TRBD2|TRBJ2-1
TGTGCCAGTAGTACCGCAAGGACTAGCGGGAGTGAGCAGTTCTTC
CASSTARTSGSEQFF
>TRBV10-3|many|-|TRBJ1-4
TGTGCCATCAGTGAGACCGGACAAGAACTGTTTTTT
CAISETGQELFF
>TRBV5-1|many|-|TRBJ1-5
TGCGCCAGCAGCTTGGGTGGGATTAATCAGCCCCAGCATTTT
CASSLGGINQPQHF
>TRBV6-1|many|-|TRBJ2-1
TGTGCCAGCAGTGAACGAGCGGAGAGCTCCTACAATGAGCAGTTCTTC
CASSERAESSYNEQFF
>TRBV7-9|few|-|TRBJ2-3
TGTGCCAGCAGCTTGTGGGACCTAGCTGATACGCAGTATTTT
CASSLWDLADTQYF
>TRBV27|many|TRBD1|TRBJ1-1
TGTGCCAGCAGTTTTCTTGGACAGGGGGCGAACACTGAAGCTTTCTTT
CASSFLGQGANTEAFF
>TRBV28|-|-|TRBJ1-5
TGTGCCAGCGCCTTGGATCAGGGTATGCTAGGAGGGAATCAGCCCCAGAATTTT
CASALDQGMLGGNQPQNF
>TRBV7-9|many|TRBD1|TRBJ2-1
TGTGCCAGCAGCCCGGTCCCGGGACAGGGTGATAGTGAGCAGTTCTTC
CASSPVPGQGDSEQFF
>TRBV2|many|-|TRBJ1-1
TGTGCCAGCACTAGACAGCTGAACACTGAAGCTTTCTTT
CASTRQLNTEAFF
>TRBV27|-|-|TRBJ2-2
TGTGCCAGCAGTTCCTCGTATCAGGGGTTCGGGGAGCTGTTTTTT
CASSSSYQGFGELFF
>TRBV11-2|many|-|TRBJ2-2
TGTGCCGGCCCGGATAGGCGGGGAGCCGGGGAGCTGTTTTTT
CAGPDRRGAGELFF
>TRBV18|few|TRBD2|TRBJ2-5
TGTGCCAGCTCACCGACTAGCGGGATGGAGACCCAGTACTTC
CASSPTSGMETQYF
>TRBV29-1|many|TRBD1|TRBJ2-7
TGCAGCGCAATGACAGGGGGGTCGTACGAGCAGTACTTC
CSAMTGGSYEQYF
>TRBV20-1|many|-|TRBJ2-3
TGCAGTGCTAGTGATTTGGGGGGAACCTTCACAGATACGCAGTATTTT
CSASDLGGTFTDTQYF
>TRBV6-1|-|TRBD2|TRBJ2-2
TGTGCCAGCAGCCGGCGCGGGGGGGAAAACACCGGGGAGCTGTTTTTT
CASSRRGGENTGELFF
>TRBV28|few|TRBD2|TRBJ2-1
TGTGCCAGCAGTTTATTCGCGGGAGGCCCCAATGAGCAGTTCTTC
CASSLFAGGPNEQFF
>TRBV29-1|few|-|TRBJ1-2
TGCAGCGTTGCAGATTATGGCTACACCTTC
CSVADYGYTF